A selection of T cell receptor beta chains follows, all from one sample in a study of CD8 T cells in ankylosing spondylitis. TCRdb fed the 5' RACE reads into MiXCR, producing one record per CDR3 protein. The profile shows about 220,000 distinct CDR3 sequences, about 6.7% of them singletons. Input material: blood, either unsorted or a sorted T cell fraction (not recorded which). The receptors originated from a male donor with ankylosing spondylitis. CDR3s include the opening cysteine and the closing phenylalanine or tryptophan. D genes are given only for firm matches. Size values are once, few and many counts, or a class for expanded clones, and some rows have none.

V gene	J gene	D gene	clone size	CDR3 protein	CDR3 DNA
TRBV4-1	TRBJ2-7	TRBD2	many	CASSQGTSGFREQYF	TGCGCCAGCAGCCAAGGAACTAGCGGGTTTAGAGAGCAGTACTTC
TRBV4-1	TRBJ1-1	NA	few	CASSQLQNENTEAFF	TGCGCCAGCAGCCAGTTACAGAACGAGAACACTGAAGCTTTCTTT
TRBV5-1	TRBJ2-1	NA	many	CASSLTAGSYNEQFF	TGCGCCAGCAGCTTGACTGCGGGTTCCTACAATGAGCAGTTCTTC
TRBV28	TRBJ2-7	TRBD1	many	CASSSLSTGDYEQYF	TGTGCCAGCAGTTCTCTCTCAACAGGGGACTACGAGCAGTACTTC
TRBV5-1	TRBJ1-6	NA	many	CASSLEPATSKDSPLHF	TGCGCCAGCAGCTTGGAACCAGCTACAAGCAAAGATTCACCCCTCCACTTT
TRBV10-3	TRBJ2-7	NA	many	CAIRKDGDFYYEQYF	TGTGCCATCAGGAAAGACGGCGACTTTTACTACGAGCAGTACTTC
TRBV5-1	TRBJ1-2	TRBD1	many	CASSGGPGGYGYTF	TGCGCCAGCAGTGGTGGCCCAGGGGGCTATGGCTACACCTTC
TRBV29-1	TRBJ2-7	NA	many	CSAADSLDYEQYF	TGCAGCGCTGCGGACAGTTTGGACTACGAGCAGTACTTC
TRBV15	TRBJ1-1	NA	NA	CATSREGVYTEAFF	TGTGCCACCAGCAGGGAAGGGGTTTACACTGAAGCTTTCTTT
TRBV2	TRBJ2-7	TRBD1	many	CASSGSDRGSRHYEQYF	TGTGCCAGCAGTGGGTCGGACAGGGGATCCCGTCACTACGAGCAGTACTTC
TRBV6-5	TRBJ2-7	TRBD1	few	CASSGRGTGGYEQYF	TGTGCCAGCAGTGGTAGGGGGACAGGGGGTTACGAGCAGTACTTC
TRBV27	TRBJ2-7	NA	many	CASSSSRDPYEQYF	TGTGCCAGCAGTTCCTCACGGGACCCATACGAGCAGTACTTC
TRBV27	TRBJ2-1	TRBD2	many	CASSTGTSGWGEQFF	TGTGCCAGCAGCACAGGGACTAGCGGTTGGGGTGAGCAGTTCTTC
TRBV27	TRBJ1-5	NA	few	CASSFLGGTGQPQHF	TGTGCCAGCAGTTTCTTAGGGGGGACGGGTCAGCCCCAGCATTTT
TRBV4-2	TRBJ2-3	NA	few	CASSQDPQGADTQYF	TGTGCCAGCAGCCAAGATCCCCAGGGTGCAGATACGCAGTATTTT
TRBV5-1	TRBJ2-1	NA	many	CASSQGEAGSDEQFF	TGCGCCAGCAGCCAAGGTGAGGCAGGGTCCGATGAGCAGTTCTTC
TRBV28	TRBJ2-7	TRBD1	many	CASSYPGQGSYEQYF	TGTGCCAGCAGTTATCCGGGACAGGGCTCCTACGAGCAGTACTTC